This TCR beta chain was sequenced during a study of T cells in localized non-small cell lung cancer. Study-wide results and caveats: Heterogeneity remains possible because sequencing was limited to only one tumor region. A median of approximately 60 of the top 100 tumor clones appeared in adjacent lung, which was paired and uninvolved. It was uninvolved adjacent lung that showed the highest T cell clonality, exceeding tumor. Longer overall survival associated with higher blood T cell density; shorter survival with higher adjacent-lung clonality.

Sequenced by immunoSEQ multiplex PCR; TCRdb stores in-frame clones only, minus some. Of 65,000 or so clones detected, 80% to 90% appear once; the ten largest clones hold approximately 4.5%. Trimming removed 5 bases from V and 2 bases from J, with 8 bases in between. The germline CDR1 and CDR2 sequences are SGHRS and YFSETQ. This CDR3 comprises 13 residues. A note on this clone: The target antigen is unknown.

The gene calls are TRBV5-1 and TRBJ2-1; D gene unclear. The origin of this receptor is a man aged 35-69 years with stage II lung adenocarcinoma. The specimen comprised PBMCs, sampled before any cancer treatment. CDR3 protein: CASSTRTYNEQFF. The CDR3 bases are TGCGCCAGCAGTACCCGGACCTACAATGAGCAGTTCTTC.